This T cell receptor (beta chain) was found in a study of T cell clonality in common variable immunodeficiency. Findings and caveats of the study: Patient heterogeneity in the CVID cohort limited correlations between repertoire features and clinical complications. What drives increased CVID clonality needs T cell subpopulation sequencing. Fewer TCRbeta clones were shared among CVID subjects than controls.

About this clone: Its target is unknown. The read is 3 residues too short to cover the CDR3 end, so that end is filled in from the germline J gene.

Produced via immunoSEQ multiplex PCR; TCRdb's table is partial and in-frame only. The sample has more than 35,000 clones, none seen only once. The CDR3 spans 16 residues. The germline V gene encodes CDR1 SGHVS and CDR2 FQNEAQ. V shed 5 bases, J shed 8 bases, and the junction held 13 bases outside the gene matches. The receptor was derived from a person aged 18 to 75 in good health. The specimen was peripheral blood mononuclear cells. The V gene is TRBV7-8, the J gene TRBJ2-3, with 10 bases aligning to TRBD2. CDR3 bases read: TGTGCCAGCAGCGTCCAGACTAGCGGGCCTTCTGGTACG. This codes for CASSVQTSGPSGT. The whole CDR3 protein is CASSVQTSGPSGTQYF.